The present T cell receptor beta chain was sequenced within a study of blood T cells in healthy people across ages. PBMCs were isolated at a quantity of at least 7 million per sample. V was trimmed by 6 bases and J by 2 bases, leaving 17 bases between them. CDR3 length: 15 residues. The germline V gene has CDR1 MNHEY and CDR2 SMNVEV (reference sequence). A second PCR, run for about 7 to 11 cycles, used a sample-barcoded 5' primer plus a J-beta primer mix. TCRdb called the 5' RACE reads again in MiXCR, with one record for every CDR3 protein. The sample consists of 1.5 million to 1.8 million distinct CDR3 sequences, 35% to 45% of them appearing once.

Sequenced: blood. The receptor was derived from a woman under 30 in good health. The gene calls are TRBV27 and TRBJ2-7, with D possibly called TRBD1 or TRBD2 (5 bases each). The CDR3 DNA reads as TGTGCCAGCAGACCCCCGGGACCGTCTGCCTACGAGCAGTACTTC. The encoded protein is CASRPPGPSAYEQYF.